Below, one T cell receptor (beta chain) is given with its context. Its antigen remains unidentified. Produced via immunoSEQ multiplex PCR; TCRdb's table is partial and in-frame only. The sample shows around 94,000 clones, around 85% of them seen only once. The sample is drawn from a study of OX40 agonist ivuxolimab in advanced cancers. Study information: Enrolled patients in dose escalation had cancers that were hepatocellular carcinoma, melanoma, renal cell or head and neck cancer. Study-wide results and limits: Antigen specificity was not determined for the expanded peripheral T cells.

Trimming shortened V by 4 bases and J by 7 bases, and 23 bases separated the two germline ends. The CDR3 contains 17 residues. Per the germline V gene, CDR1 is LNHNV and CDR2 is YYDKDF (reference sequence). Excluded were patients having autoimmune disease history or systemic immunosuppression. The specimen comprised CD4+ or CD8+ T cells sorted from blood, sampled in a trial of the OX40 agonist ivuxolimab. The genes are TRBV15 and TRBJ2-1; D may match TRBD1 or TRBD2 (5 bases each). The source of this sequence is an adult with an advanced solid tumor such as melanoma, head and neck, liver or kidney cancer. The CDR3 nucleotides are TGTGCCACCAGCACTCGGGGAAGGGGACGTTTTTTGAATGAGCAGTTCTTC. Residues: CATSTRGRGRFLNEQFF. The entire variable domain, with the rest obtained from reference TRBV15 and TRBJ2-1, is as follows: DAMVIQNPRYQVTQFGKPVTLSCSQTLNHNVMYWYQQKSSQAPKLLFHYYDKDFNNEADTPDNFQSRRPNTSFCFLDIRSPGLGDTAMYLCATSTRGRGRFLNEQFFGPGTRLTVL.